Below are 14 T cell receptor beta chains sequenced from a single sample in a study of T cells in Graves' hyperthyroidism and ophthalmopathy (dated by TCRdb to about 2019). The library was prepared using multiplex PCR. The instrument given in TCRdb is Illumina HiSeq 2000. TCR beta CDR3 regions were amplified from RNA transcripts. The TCR CDR3 was subjected to a first round of RT-PCR using the HTBI primer set and the Qiagen OneStep RT-PCR kit. TCRdb reprocessing: public reads trimmed at Q25 with fastp, clones called with MiXCR, in-frame beta chains kept. Rows are combined by CDR3 protein, so each entry shows the most common genes and DNA. The sample profile shows about 570,000 distinct CDR3 sequences; about 43% of them were found once. 15% to 20% of the sample belongs to the ten largest clones. Specimen: peripheral blood or thyroid tissue (not recorded which). These receptors were taken from an adult woman with Graves' disease, either hyperthyroidism or ophthalmopathy (not recorded which).

Notes on this clonotype: A much larger clone is a single base away; this may be a read error. V is TRBV9 and J is TRBJ1-1, with D tentatively TRBD1 (6 bases). Deletions cut 4 bases from V and 7 bases from J, with 17 bases between. The CDR3 has 14 amino acids. The germline gives CDR1 SGDLS, CDR2 YYNGEE. The CDR3 loop is CASSRQYQDSEAFF. The CDR3 bases are TGTGCCAGCAGCCGTCAATACCAGGACAGTGAAGCTTTCTTT.

This clonotype was seen ten or more times. This chain joins TRBV7-2 and TRBJ1-3; no reliable D call. Between the trimmed V and J ends, which lost 3 bases and 1 base, there was a span of 7 bases. Germline V gives CDR1 SGHTA, CDR2 FQGNSA. The CDR3 spans 14 residues. In nucleotides, the CDR3 is TGTGCCAGCAGCTTTCGGCGGTCTGGAAACACCATATATTTT. It is translated as CASSFRRSGNTIYF.

The J gene is TRBJ2-2, the V gene TRBV4-2; D is possibly TRBD1 (6 bases). Between the trimmed V and J ends, which lost 0 bases and 13 bases, there was a span of 15 bases. The germline CDR1 and CDR2 sequences are LGHNA and YNFKEQ. CDR3 length equals 14 residues. CDR3 in amino acids: CASSQEEEGQWLFF. The DNA of the CDR3 is TGTGCCAGCAGCCAAGAAGAAGAAGGACAGTGGCTGTTTTTT.

The rearrangement joins TRBV7-2 to TRBJ2-5, with D uncertain. With 0 bases removed from V and 4 bases from J, the gap between germline ends came to 9 bases. This CDR3 region has 14 residues. Germline V lookup: CDR1 SGHTA, CDR2 FQGNSA. The CDR3, as DNA: TGTGCCAGCAGCTTAGCTGGTATCCGAGAGACCCAGTACTTC. It specifies CASSLAGIRETQYF.

Ten or more counts support this clonotype. The chain uses TRBV20-1 and TRBJ2-5, with a weak D call TRBD1 (5 bases). With 0 bases removed from V and 7 bases from J, the gap between germline ends came to 15 bases. The CDR3 has 14 amino acids. From germline, CDR1 is DFQATT and CDR2 SNEGSKA (reference sequence). CDR3 in DNA: TGCAGTGCTAGAGAATATCAGGGTCCAGGGACCCAGTACTTC. This sequence encodes CSAREYQGPGTQYF.

This clonotype was detected ten times or more. CDR3 region: CATSTRQGVNYEQYF. As DNA, the CDR3 is TGTGCCACCAGCACGCGACAGGGTGTGAACTACGAGCAGTACTTC. The genes are TRBV15 and TRBJ2-7; TRBD1 matches at 7 bases. CDR1 and CDR2 (germline): LNHNV, YYDKDF (reference sequence). V shed 4 bases and J 3 bases; nucleotides not matched to a gene: 9. The length of the CDR3 is 15 residues.

The chain has TRBV7-2 and TRBJ1-4; no reliable D call. CDR1 SGHTA and CDR2 FQGNSA come from the germline V gene. V was clipped by 5 bases and J by 3 bases, with 13 bases between them. CDR3 length equals 15 residues. CDR3 sequence reads: CASSLRAGSNEKLFF. In nucleotides, the CDR3 is TGTGCCAGCAGCCTAAGAGCGGGGTCTAATGAAAAACTGTTTTTT.

This clonotype has just a few counts. The chain is built from TRBV15 and TRBJ1-1; D unresolved. The V and J ends lost 1 base and 1 base respectively, with 10 bases between them. The CDR3 runs 15 residues. Germline CDR1 reads LNHNV; CDR2 reads YYDKDF (reference sequence). In nucleotides, the CDR3 is TGTGCCACCAGCAGAGTTTTCGCGGAGAACACTGAAGCTTTCTTT. It encodes CATSRVFAENTEAFF. The full variable domain, its missing parts supplied by reference TRBV15 and TRBJ1-1, is DAMVIQNPRYQVTQFGKPVTLSCSQTLNHNVMYWYQQKSSQAPKLLFHYYDKDFNNEADTPDNFQSRRPNTSFCFLDIRSPGLGDTAMYLCATSRVFAENTEAFFGQGTRLTVV.

CDR3 amino acids: CASSFSDRGETQYF. As DNA, the CDR3 is TGCGCCAGCAGCTTCTCCGACAGGGGAGAGACCCAGTACTTC. The chain has TRBV5-1 and TRBJ2-5, with TRBD1 identical over 8 bases. The J segment lost 4 bases and the V segment lost 2 bases, leaving 4 bases of the junction unmatched. This CDR3 is built from 14 residues. Germline values: CDR1 SGHRS, CDR2 YFSETQ.

This clonotype was observed many times. Here the CDR3 reads CASSVQGGTEAFF. Here the CDR3 DNA reads TGTGCCAGCAGCGTTCAGGGCGGGACTGAAGCTTTCTTT. The V call is TRBV9, the J call TRBJ1-1; tentatively, D is TRBD1 (5 bases). Per the germline V gene, CDR1 is SGDLS and CDR2 is YYNGEE. Trimming removed 2 bases at V and 5 bases at J, with 10 bases between. CDR3 length: 13 amino acids.

This clonotype was seen ten or more times. V and J are TRBV7-2 and TRBJ1-5; 7 bases are a match to TRBD1. Germline lookup yields CDR1 SGHTA and CDR2 FQGNSA. J was trimmed by 7 bases and V by 5 bases; bases with no gene match: 11. The CDR3 spans 15 residues. The CDR3 is CASSPRRQGVQPQHF. CDR3 DNA sequence: TGTGCCAGCAGCCCTAGGCGACAGGGAGTCCAGCCCCAGCATTTT.

This chain joins TRBV2 and TRBJ1-4, with 10 bases identical to TRBD1. The V gene's germline CDR1 is SNHLY and CDR2 FYNNEI. J gave up 10 bases and V 2 bases, and 7 bases lay outside the gene matches. This CDR3 is 15 amino acids long. CDR3 loop: CASSESRQGAGKLFF. The CDR3 coding sequence is TGTGCCAGCAGTGAATCGCGACAGGGGGCAGGAAAACTGTTTTTT.

The CDR3 DNA sequence: TGTGCCAGTCCCACAGGGGGCGCGCGAAAGACCCAGTACTTC. Its protein is CASPTGGARKTQYF. This sequence joins TRBV27 and TRBJ2-5, with 9 bases identical to TRBD1. The CDR3 extends over 14 amino acids. From germline, CDR1 is MNHEY and CDR2 SMNVEV (reference sequence). The junction had 11 bases not matched to a gene; V was cut back by 9 bases and J by 6 bases.

Written as DNA, the CDR3 is TGTGCCATCAGTGAGTCACGGGGGTTGTACGAGCAGTACTTC. Translated, it gives CAISESRGLYEQYF. The gene calls are TRBV10-3 and TRBJ2-7, with D possibly matching TRBD2 (6 bases). Deletions cut 0 bases from V and 4 bases from J, with 10 bases between. This CDR3 has 14 amino acids. Germline values: CDR1 ENHRY, CDR2 SYGVKD.